The rows below give T cell receptor beta chains drawn from one sample of a study of neurological immune-mediated disorders. TCRdb reprocessed the 5' RACE reads with MiXCR, giving one entry per CDR3 protein. The table shows 71,000 or so distinct CDR3 sequences, with 4% to 6% occurring only once. Sequenced material: PBMCs. The receptors derive from a woman aged 30 to 39 with multiple sclerosis. Both conserved end residues are part of each CDR3. The D gene is left open where the match is weak. A clone size is listed for some rows: how often the clone was seen (once, few, many), or a class if it is expanded.

v_gene	len	d_gene	abundance	j_gene	CDR3aa	CDR3nt
TRBV7-2	14	NA	few	TRBJ2-3	CASSLQLATDTQYF	TGTGCCAGCAGCTTACAATTGGCCACAGATACGCAGTATTTT
TRBV11-3	13	NA	many	TRBJ2-3	CASSLEYTRFSYF	TGTGCCAGCAGCTTAGAATATACACGGTTCTCGTATTTT
TRBV7-2	20	TRBD2	few	TRBJ2-1	CASSLNGPLAGGPSYNEQFF	TGTGCCAGCAGCCTCAACGGCCCCCTAGCGGGGGGGCCCTCCTACAATGAGCAGTTCTTC
TRBV19	11	NA	many	TRBJ2-2	CASRSAGELFF	TGTGCCAGTCGGTCAGCCGGGGAGCTGTTTTTT
TRBV7-7	13	NA	NA	TRBJ1-5	CASSLGRSQHQHF	TGTGCCAGCAGCTTAGGGAGGAGTCAGCACCAGCATTTT
TRBV6-1	15	TRBD1	many	TRBJ1-4	CASSARQGSREKLFF	TGTGCCAGCAGTGCCCGACAGGGTAGTAGAGAAAAACTGTTTTTT
TRBV7-2	16	TRBD2	few	TRBJ2-1	CASSSTGGPSYNEQFF	TGTGCCAGCAGCTCCACGGGGGGGCCCTCCTACAATGAGCAGTTCTTC
TRBV7-8	17	TRBD2	many	TRBJ2-3	CASSTRPGGGFADTQYF	TGTGCCAGCAGCACCCGTCCAGGCGGGGGATTCGCAGATACGCAGTATTTT
TRBV5-1	18	TRBD2	many	TRBJ2-5	CASSPGLAGGSYQETQYF	TGCGCCAGCAGCCCCGGGCTAGCGGGGGGATCGTACCAAGAGACCCAGTACTTC
TRBV7-2	15	TRBD2	few	TRBJ2-7	CASSLAGGGVYEQYF	TGTGCCAGCAGCTTAGCTGGCGGGGGAGTTTACGAGCAGTACTTC
TRBV28	14	TRBD2	many	TRBJ2-7	CASSNSGANYEQYF	TGTGCCAGCAGTAATAGCGGGGCAAACTACGAGCAGTACTTC
TRBV20-1	14	NA	many	TRBJ1-2	CSATTGRATYGYTF	TGCAGTGCTACCACAGGGAGGGCGACCTATGGCTACACCTTC
TRBV6-4	17	TRBD2	many	TRBJ2-3	CASSDSSSSGGTDTQYF	TGTGCCAGCAGTGACTCCTCTTCTAGCGGGGGAACAGATACGCAGTATTTT
TRBV4-1	16	NA	many	TRBJ2-1	CASSQDSLTGLMGQFF	TGCGCCAGCAGCCAAGATTCACTGACAGGTTTAATGGGGCAGTTCTTC
TRBV5-1	16	NA	many	TRBJ2-1	CASSPGQGGIHNEQFF	TGCGCCAGCAGCCCGGGACAAGGTGGAATTCACAATGAGCAGTTCTTC
TRBV3-1	15	NA	many	TRBJ1-5	CASSSTGTRNQPQHF	TGTGCCAGCAGCTCGACCGGGACGAGGAATCAGCCCCAGCATTTT